These T cell receptor beta chains were read from a single sample in a study of OX40 agonist ivuxolimab in advanced cancers. Here immunoSEQ multiplex PCR was the method, and the copy in TCRdb shows in-frame clones only, minus some. The table shows 43,000 or so clones, with around 90% occurring only once. The source was CD4+ or CD8+ T cells sorted from blood, collected in a trial of the OX40 agonist ivuxolimab. The receptors originated from an adult with an advanced solid tumor such as melanoma, head and neck, liver or kidney cancer. The conserved cysteine and the conserved F or W are not part of the CDR3 here. Fields, in order: CDR3 protein, J gene, V gene.

ASSQRRFATNEKLF | TRBJ1-4 | TRBV5-8
ASSSPADRYLEETQY | TRBJ2-5 | TRBV7-8
SVEAETGLSYEQY | TRBJ2-7 | TRBV29-1
ASSAGTSTDTQY | TRBJ2-3 | TRBV6-4
ASSFHEQGSGSTEAF | TRBJ1-1 | TRBV7-7
ASSENGPATGELF | TRBJ2-2 | TRBV2
ASGGGNDEQY | TRBJ2-7 | TRBV21-1
ASSLVSYEQY | TRBJ2-7 | TRBV5-1
ASTQGLAGINEQF | TRBJ2-1 | TRBV7-2
ASSLAAANSYEQY | TRBJ2-7 | TRBV7-6
ASSVSLTHTDTQY | TRBJ2-3 | TRBV9
ASSLHVNYGYT | TRBJ1-2 | TRBV5-4
ASRQEGGTEAF | TRBJ1-1 | TRBV5-1
ASSERGSPTYEQY | TRBJ2-7 | TRBV6-1
ASRYGADTQY | TRBJ2-3 | TRBV5-1
ASSIRQGWGEKLF | TRBJ1-4 | TRBV9